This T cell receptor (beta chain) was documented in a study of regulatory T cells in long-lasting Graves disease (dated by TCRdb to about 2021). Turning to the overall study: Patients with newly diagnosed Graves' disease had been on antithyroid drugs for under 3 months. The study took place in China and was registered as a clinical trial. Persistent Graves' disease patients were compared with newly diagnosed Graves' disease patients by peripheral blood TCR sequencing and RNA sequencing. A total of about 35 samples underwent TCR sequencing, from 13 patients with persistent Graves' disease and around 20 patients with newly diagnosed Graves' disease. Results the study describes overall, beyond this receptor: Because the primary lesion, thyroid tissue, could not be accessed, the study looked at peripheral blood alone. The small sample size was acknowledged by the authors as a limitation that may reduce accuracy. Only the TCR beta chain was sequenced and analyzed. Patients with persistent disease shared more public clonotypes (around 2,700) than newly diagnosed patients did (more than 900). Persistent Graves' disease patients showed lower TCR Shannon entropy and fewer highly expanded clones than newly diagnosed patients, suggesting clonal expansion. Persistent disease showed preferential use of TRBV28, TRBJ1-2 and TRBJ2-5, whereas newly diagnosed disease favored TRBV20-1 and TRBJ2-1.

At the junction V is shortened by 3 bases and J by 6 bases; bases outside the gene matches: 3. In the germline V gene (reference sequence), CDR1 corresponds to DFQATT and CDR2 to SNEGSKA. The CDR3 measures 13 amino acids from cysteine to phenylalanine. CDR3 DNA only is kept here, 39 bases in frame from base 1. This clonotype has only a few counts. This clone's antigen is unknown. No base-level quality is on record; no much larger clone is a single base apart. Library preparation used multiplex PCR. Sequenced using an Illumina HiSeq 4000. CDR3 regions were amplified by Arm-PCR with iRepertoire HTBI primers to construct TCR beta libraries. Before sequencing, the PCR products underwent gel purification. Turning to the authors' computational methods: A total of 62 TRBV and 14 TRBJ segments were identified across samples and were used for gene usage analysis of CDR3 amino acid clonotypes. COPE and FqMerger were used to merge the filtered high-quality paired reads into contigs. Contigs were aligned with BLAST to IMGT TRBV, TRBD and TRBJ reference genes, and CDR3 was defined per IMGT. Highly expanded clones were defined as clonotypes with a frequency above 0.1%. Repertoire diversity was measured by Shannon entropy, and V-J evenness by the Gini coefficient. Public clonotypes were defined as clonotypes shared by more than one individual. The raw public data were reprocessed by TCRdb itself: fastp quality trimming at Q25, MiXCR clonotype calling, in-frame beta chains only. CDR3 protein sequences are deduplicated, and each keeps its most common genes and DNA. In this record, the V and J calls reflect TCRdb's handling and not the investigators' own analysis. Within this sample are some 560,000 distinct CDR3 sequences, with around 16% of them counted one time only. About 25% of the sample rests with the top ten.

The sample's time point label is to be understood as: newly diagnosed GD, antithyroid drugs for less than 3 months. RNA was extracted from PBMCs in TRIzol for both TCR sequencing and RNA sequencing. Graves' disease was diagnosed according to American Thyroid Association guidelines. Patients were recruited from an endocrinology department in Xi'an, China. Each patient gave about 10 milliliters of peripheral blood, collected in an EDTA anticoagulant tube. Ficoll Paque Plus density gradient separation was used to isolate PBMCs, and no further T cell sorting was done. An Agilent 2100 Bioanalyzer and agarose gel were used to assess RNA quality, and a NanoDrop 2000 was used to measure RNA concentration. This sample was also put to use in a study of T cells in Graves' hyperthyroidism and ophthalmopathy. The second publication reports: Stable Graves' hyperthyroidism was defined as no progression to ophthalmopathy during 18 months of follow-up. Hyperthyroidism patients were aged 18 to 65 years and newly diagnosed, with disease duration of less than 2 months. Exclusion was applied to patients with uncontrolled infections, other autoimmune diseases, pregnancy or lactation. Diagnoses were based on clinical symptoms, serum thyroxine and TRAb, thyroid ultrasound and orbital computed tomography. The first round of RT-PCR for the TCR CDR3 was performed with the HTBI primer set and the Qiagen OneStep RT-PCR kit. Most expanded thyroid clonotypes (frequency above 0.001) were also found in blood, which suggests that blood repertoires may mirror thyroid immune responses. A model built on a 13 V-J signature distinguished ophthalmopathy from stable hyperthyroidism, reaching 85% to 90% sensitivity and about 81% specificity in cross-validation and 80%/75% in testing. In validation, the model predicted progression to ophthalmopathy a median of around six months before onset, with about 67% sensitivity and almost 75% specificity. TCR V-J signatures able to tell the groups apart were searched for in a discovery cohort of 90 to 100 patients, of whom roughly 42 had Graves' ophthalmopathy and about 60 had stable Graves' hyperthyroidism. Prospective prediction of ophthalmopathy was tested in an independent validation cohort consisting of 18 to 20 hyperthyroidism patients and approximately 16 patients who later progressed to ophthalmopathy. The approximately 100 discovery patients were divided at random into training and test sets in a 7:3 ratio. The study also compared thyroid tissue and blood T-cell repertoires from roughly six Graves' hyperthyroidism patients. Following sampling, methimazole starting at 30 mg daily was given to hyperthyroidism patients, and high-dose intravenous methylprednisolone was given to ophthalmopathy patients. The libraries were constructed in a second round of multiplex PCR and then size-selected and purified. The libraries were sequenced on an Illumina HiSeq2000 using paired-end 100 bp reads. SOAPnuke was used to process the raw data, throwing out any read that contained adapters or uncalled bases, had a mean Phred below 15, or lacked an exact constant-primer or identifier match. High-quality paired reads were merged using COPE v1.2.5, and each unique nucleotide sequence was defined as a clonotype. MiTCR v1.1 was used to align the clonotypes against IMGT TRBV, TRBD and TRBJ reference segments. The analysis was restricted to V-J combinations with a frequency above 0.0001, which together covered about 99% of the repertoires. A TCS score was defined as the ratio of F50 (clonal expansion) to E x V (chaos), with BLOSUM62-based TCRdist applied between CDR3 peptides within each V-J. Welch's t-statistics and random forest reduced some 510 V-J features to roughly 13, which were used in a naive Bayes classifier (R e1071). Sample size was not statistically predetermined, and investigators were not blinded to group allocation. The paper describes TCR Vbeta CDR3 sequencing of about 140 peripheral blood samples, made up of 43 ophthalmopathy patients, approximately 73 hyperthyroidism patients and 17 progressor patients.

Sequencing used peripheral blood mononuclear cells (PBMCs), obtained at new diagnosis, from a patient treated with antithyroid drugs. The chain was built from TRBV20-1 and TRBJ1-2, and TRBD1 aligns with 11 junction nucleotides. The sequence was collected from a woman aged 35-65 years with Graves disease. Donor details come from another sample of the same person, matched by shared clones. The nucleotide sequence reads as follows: TGCAGTGCTAGTCGGACAGGGGGCGATGGCTACACCTTC. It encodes CSASRTGGDGYTF.